This T cell receptor (beta chain) emerged from a study of shared clonotypes between healthy human individuals. Study background: Three plates were used per donor for CD4 naive, three for CD4 memory, two for CD8 naive and one for CD8 memory.

Losses at the gene ends were 4 bases for V and 2 bases for J; bases not matched to a gene: 6. Germline assignment: CDR1 SGHNT and CDR2 YYREEE (reference sequence). This CDR3 is 17 amino acids long. Original handling: ImmunoSEQ yielded junction-only sequences lacking quality scores, so filtering differed. Using immunoSEQ multiplex PCR, the repertoire was profiled, and TCRdb retains in-frame clones only, with some absent. V and J calls and clone size come straight from that table; D and trimming were deduced from the DNA. The sample yields millions of clones, roughly 96% seen once. CD4+ cells yielded CD45RA+ naive and CD45RA-negative memory subsets.

This receptor was taken from a man younger than 30 in good health. The chain couples TRBV5-4 to TRBJ2-5; 15 nucleotides align to TRBD2. The sample comprised naive CD4+ T cells sorted from blood. Subset specified: CD45RA+ positively selected. The chain's CDR3 is CASSEGLAGGTQETQYF. CDR3 bases: TGTGCCAGCAGCGAGGGACTAGCGGGGGGAACACAAGAGACCCAGTACTTC.